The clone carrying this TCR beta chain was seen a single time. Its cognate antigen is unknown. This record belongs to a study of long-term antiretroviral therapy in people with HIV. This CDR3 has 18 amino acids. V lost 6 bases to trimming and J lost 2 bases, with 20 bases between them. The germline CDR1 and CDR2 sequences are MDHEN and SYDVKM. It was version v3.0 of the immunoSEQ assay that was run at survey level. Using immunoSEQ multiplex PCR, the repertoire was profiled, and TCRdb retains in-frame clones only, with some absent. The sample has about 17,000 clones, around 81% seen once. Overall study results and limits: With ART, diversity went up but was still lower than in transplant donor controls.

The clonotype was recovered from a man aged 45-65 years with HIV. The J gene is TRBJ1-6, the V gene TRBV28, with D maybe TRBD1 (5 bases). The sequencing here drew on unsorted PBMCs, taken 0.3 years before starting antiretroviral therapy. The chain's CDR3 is CASSPRDGDATYNSPLHF. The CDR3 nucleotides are TGTGCCAGCAGCCCGAGGGACGGTGATGCCACCTATAATTCACCCCTCCACTTT.